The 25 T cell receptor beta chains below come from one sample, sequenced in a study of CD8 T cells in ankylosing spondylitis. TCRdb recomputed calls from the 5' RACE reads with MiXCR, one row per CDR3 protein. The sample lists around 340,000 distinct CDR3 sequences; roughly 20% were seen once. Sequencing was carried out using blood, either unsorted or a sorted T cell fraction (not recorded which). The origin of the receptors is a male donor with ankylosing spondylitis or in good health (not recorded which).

The CDR3 sequence is CSARLAGGGTEAFF. The CDR3 nucleotides are TGCAGTGCTAGATTGGCAGGGGGCGGGACTGAAGCTTTCTTT. The chain joins TRBV20-1 to TRBJ1-1; 8 bases match TRBD1. Germline V gene data show CDR1 as DFQATT and CDR2 as SNEGSKA (reference sequence). Trimming removed 2 bases from V and 5 bases from J; junction bases left unmatched: 7. This CDR3 spans 14 amino acids.

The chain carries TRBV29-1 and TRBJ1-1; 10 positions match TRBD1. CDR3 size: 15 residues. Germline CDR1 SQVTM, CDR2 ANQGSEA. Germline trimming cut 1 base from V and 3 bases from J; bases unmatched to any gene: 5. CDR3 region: CSVEGWTGGDTEAFF. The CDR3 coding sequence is TGCAGCGTTGAAGGTTGGACAGGGGGGGACACTGAAGCTTTCTTT.

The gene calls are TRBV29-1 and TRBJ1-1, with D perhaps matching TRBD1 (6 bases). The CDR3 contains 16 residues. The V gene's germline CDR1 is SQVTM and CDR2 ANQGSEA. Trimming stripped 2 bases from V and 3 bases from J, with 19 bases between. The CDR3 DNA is TGCAGCGTTGAACCTACAGGGTCAGGGGTCGACACTGAAGCTTTCTTT. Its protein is CSVEPTGSGVDTEAFF.

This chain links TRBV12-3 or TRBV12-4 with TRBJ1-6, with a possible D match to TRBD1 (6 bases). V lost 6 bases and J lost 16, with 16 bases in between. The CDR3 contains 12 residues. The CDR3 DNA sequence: TGTGCCAGCAGGGACCCGGGACAACCGCTCCACTTT. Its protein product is CASRDPGQPLHF.

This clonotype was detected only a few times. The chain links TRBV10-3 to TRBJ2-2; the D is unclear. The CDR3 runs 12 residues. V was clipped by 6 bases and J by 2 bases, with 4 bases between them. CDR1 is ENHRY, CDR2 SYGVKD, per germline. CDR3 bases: TGTGCCATCAGGAGAAACACCGGGGAGCTGTTTTTT. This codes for CAIRRNTGELFF.

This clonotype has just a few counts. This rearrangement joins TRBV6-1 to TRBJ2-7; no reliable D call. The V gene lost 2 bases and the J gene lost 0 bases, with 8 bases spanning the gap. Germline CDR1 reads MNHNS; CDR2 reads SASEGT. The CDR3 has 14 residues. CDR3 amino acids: CASSEQESSYEQYF. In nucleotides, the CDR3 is TGTGCCAGCAGTGAACAGGAGAGCTCCTACGAGCAGTACTTC.

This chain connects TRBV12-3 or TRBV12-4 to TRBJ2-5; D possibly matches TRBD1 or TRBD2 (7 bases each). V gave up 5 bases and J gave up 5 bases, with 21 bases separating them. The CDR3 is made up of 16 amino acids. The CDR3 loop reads CASSPRAGGAWETQYF. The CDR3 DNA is TGTGCCAGCAGTCCTCGCGCAGGGGGGGCATGGGAGACCCAGTACTTC.

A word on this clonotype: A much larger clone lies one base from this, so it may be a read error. In DNA form, the CDR3 reads TGCAGTGCTGCTCCGCTAGCGGGGAGCTCCTACGAGCAGCACTTC. It codes for CSAAPLAGSSYEQHF. The chain carries TRBV20-1 and TRBJ2-7, with TRBD2 matching over 9 bases. This CDR3 comprises 15 residues. Germline CDR1 and CDR2: DFQATT and SNEGSKA (reference sequence).

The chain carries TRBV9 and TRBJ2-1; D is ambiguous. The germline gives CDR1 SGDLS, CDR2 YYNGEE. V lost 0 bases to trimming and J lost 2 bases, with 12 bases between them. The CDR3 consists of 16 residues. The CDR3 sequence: CASSVEGDEAYNEQFF. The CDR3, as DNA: TGTGCCAGCAGCGTAGAGGGCGATGAGGCCTACAATGAGCAGTTCTTC.

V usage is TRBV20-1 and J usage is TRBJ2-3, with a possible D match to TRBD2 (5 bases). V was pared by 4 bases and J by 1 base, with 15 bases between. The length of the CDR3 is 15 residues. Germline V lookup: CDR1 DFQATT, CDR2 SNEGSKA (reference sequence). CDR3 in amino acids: CSATVGLAGTDTQYF. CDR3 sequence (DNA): TGCAGTGCTACTGTAGGACTGGCTGGCACAGATACGCAGTATTTT.

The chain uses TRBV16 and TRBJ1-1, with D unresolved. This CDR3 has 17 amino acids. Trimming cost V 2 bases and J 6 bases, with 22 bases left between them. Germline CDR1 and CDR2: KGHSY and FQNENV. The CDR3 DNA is TGTGCCAGCAGCCAACGATTTGTCTCAGACTCGGACGCTGAAGCTTTCTTT. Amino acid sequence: CASSQRFVSDSDAEAFF.

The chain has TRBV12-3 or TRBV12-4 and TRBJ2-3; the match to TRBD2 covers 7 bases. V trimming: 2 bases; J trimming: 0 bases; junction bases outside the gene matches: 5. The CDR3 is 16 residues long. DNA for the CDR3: TGTGCCAGCAGTTTAAGGAGAGCGGGGAGCACAGATACGCAGTATTTT. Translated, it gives CASSLRRAGSTDTQYF.

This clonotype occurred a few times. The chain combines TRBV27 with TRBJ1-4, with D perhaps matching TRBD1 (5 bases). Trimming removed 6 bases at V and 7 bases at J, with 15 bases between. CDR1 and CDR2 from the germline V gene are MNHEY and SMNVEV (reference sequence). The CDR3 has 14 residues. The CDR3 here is CASSFDSAGEKLFF. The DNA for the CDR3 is TGTGCCAGCAGCTTTGACAGTGCCGGTGAAAAACTGTTTTTT. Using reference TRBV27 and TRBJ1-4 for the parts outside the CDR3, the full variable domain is EAQVTQNPRYLITVTGKKLTVTCSQNMNHEYMSWYRQDPGLGLRQIYYSMNVEVTDKGDVPEGYKVSRKEKRNFPLILESPSPNQTSLYFCASSFDSAGEKLFFGSGTQLSVL.

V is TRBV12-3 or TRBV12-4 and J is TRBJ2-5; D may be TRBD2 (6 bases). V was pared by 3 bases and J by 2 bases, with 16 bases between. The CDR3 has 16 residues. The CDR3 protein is CASSLGGPGSQETQYF. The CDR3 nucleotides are TGTGCCAGCAGTTTGGGGGGACCTGGTTCACAAGAGACCCAGTACTTC.

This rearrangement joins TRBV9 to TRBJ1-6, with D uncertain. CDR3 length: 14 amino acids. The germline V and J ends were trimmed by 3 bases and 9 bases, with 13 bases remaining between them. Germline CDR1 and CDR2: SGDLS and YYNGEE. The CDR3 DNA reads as TGTGCCAGCAGCGACGGGTCAAGGATTTCACCCCTCCACTTT. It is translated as CASSDGSRISPLHF.

CDR3 in DNA: TGTGCCAGCAGTTTAGCACAGGCGGGGGAGACCCAGTACTTC. Translated: CASSLAQAGETQYF. The chain recombines TRBV28 with TRBJ2-5, with D possibly being TRBD2 (6 bases). The CDR3 has 14 residues. Germline loops: CDR1 MDHEN, CDR2 SYDVKM. V was clipped by 2 bases and J by 5 bases, with 12 bases between them. The full variable domain, its missing parts supplied by reference TRBV28 and TRBJ2-5, is DVKVTQSSRYLVKRTGEKVFLECVQDMDHENMFWYRQDPGLGLRLIYFSYDVKMKEKGDIPEGYSVSREKKERFSLILESASTNQTSMYLCASSLAQAGETQYFGPGTRLLVL.

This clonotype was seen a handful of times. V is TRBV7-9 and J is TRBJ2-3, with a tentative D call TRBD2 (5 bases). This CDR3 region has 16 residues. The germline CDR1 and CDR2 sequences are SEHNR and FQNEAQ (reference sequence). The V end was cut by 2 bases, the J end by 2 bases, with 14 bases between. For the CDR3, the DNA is TGTGCCAGCAGCTTACCGGACTCCAACCCCACAGATACGCAGTATTTT. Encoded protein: CASSLPDSNPTDTQYF. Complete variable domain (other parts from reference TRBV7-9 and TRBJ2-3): DTGVSQNPRHKITKRGQNVTFRCDPISEHNRLYWYRQTLGQGPEFLTYFQNEAQLEKSRLLSDRFSAERPKGSFSTLEIQRTEQGDSAMYLCASSLPDSNPTDTQYFGPGTRLTVL.

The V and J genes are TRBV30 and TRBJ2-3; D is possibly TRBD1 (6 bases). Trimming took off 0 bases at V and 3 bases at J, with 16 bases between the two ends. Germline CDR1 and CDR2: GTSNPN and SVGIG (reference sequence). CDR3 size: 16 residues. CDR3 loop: CAWSVEKDRGTDTQYF. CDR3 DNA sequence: TGTGCCTGGAGTGTAGAGAAGGACAGAGGGACAGATACGCAGTATTTT.

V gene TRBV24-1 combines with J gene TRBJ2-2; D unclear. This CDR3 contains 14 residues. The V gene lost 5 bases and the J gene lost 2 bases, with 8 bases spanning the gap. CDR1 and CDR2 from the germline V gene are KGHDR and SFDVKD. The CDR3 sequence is CATSVSPNTGELFF. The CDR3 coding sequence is TGTGCCACCAGTGTCTCCCCTAACACCGGGGAGCTGTTTTTT.

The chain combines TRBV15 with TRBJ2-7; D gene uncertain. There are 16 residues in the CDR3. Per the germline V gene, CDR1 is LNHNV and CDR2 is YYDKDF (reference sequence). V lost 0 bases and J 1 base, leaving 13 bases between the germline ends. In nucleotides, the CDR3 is TGTGCCACCAGCAGAGACATCCTGGGATCTTCCTACGAGCAGTACTTC. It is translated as CATSRDILGSSYEQYF. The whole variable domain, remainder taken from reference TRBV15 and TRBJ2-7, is DAMVIQNPRYQVTQFGKPVTLSCSQTLNHNVMYWYQQKSSQAPKLLFHYYDKDFNNEADTPDNFQSRRPNTSFCFLDIRSPGLGDTAMYLCATSRDILGSSYEQYFGPGTRLTVT.

The CDR3 spells CASSYSASGPNEQFF. As DNA, the CDR3 is TGTGCCAGCAGTTATTCGGCTAGCGGACCCAATGAGCAGTTCTTC. V usage is TRBV6-5 and J usage is TRBJ2-1, with TRBD2 matching over 7 bases. The V gene end was trimmed by 3 bases and the J gene end by 6 bases; junction bases not matched to a gene: 8. The CDR3 is 15 amino acids. CDR1 and CDR2 from the germline V gene are MNHEY and SVGAGI.

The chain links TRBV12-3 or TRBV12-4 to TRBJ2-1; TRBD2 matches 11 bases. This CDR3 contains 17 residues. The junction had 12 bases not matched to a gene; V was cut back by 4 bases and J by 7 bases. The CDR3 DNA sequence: TGTGCCAGCAGTTCCCGGGGTCCTAGCGGGGGGTGGAATGAGCAGTTCTTC. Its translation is CASSSRGPSGGWNEQFF.

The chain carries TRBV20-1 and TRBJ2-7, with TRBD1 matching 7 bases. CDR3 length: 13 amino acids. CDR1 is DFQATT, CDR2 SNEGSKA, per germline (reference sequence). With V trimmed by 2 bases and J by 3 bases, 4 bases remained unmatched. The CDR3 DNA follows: TGCAGTGCTAGACCCCCAGGGGGCTACGAGCAGTACTTC. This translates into CSARPPGGYEQYF.

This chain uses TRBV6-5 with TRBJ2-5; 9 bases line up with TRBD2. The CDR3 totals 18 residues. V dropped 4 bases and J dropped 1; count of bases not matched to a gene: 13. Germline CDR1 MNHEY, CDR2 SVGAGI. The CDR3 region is CASSSLAGGPGSQETQYF. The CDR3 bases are TGTGCCAGCAGTTCTTTGGCGGGGGGGCCGGGCAGCCAAGAGACCCAGTACTTC.

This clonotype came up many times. The CDR3 bases are TGTGCCAGCAGTTTATCAGAGACCCAGTACTTC. It yields the protein CASSLSETQYF. This chain uses TRBV12-3 or TRBV12-4 with TRBJ2-5; no clear D. The CDR3 runs to 11 residues. Deletions cut 2 bases from V and 4 bases from J, with 2 bases between.